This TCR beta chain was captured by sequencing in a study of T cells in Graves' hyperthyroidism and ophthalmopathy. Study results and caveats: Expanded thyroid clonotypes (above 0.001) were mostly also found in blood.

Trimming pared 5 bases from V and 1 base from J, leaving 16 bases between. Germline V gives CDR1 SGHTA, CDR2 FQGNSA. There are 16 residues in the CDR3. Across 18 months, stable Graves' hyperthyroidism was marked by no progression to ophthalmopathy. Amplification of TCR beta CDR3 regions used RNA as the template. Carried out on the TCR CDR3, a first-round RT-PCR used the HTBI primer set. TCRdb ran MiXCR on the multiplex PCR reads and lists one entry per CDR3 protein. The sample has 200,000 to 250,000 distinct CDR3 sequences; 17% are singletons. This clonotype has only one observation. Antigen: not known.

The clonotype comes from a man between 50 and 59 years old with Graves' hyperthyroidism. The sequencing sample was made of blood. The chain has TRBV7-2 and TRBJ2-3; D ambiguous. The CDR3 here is CASSKRDRLGTDTQYF. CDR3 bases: TGTGCCAGCAGCAAGCGAGACCGATTAGGCACAGATACGCAGTATTTT.